The 16 T cell receptor beta chains below come from one sample, sequenced in a study of CD8+ T cells in alopecia areata. Extracted RNA was reverse transcribed, and the resulting cDNA served as sequencing template. Profiled with immunoSEQ multiplex PCR; TCRdb holds only in-frame clones, not every one. Here the sample spans around 190,000 clones, roughly 50% being singletons. Sequencing used CD8+ T cells sorted from blood. The origin of the receptors is a human donor in good health.

In regard to this clone: Different DNA sequences within this sample yield the same CDR3. V and J are TRBV19 and TRBJ1-1; D unresolved. The CDR3 covers 11 residues. V gave up 3 bases and J gave up 2 bases, with 1 base separating them. CDR1 LNHDA and CDR2 SQIVND come from the germline V gene (reference sequence). In DNA, the CDR3 is TGTGCCAGTAGTATTAACACTGAAGCTTTCTTT. It yields the protein CASSINTEAFF.

In its sample, this clone was seen a few times. The rearrangement uses TRBV4-1 and TRBJ2-1; the D is unclear. Germline loops: CDR1 MGHRA, CDR2 YSYEKL. This CDR3 contains 14 residues. V dropped 5 bases and J dropped 5 bases, with 13 bases sitting between them. DNA of the CDR3: TGCGCCAGCAGCTCCTTGGCCGAGAACAATGAGCAGTTCTTC. Translation gives CASSSLAENNEQFF.

This clone was counted only a few times. The V gene is TRBV11-2, the J gene TRBJ1-1; TRBD1 might be the D (5 bases). Trimming took 3 bases from V and 8 from J, leaving 7 bases between them. The CDR3 has 11 residues. CDR1 SGHAT and CDR2 FQNNGV come from the germline V gene. Here the CDR3 DNA reads TGTGCCAGCAGCTTCTGGGGCGAAGCTTTCTTT. Translating gives CASSFWGEAFF.

This chain links TRBV19 with TRBJ2-5; D not resolved. The CDR3 consists of 12 residues. Trimming cost V 11 bases and J 5 bases, with 15 bases left between them. CDR1 and CDR2 (germline): LNHDA, SQIVND (reference sequence). CDR3 in DNA: TGTGCCTCCAGTCCAGGCGGCGAGACCCAGTACTTC. Amino acid sequence: CASSPGGETQYF.

This clone has only a few counts. This chain links TRBV14 with TRBJ2-1; D may correspond to TRBD1 or TRBD2 (5 bases each). Germline V gene sequence: CDR1 SGHDN, CDR2 FVKESK. The ends were cut back, 0 bases at V and 10 bases at J, with 13 bases in the middle. The length of the CDR3 is 14 residues. CDR3 sequence: CASSQDGQGDEQFF. DNA for the CDR3: TGTGCCAGCAGCCAAGATGGGCAGGGAGACGAGCAGTTCTTC.

The CDR3 spells CASSPGNTRYEQYF. DNA for the CDR3: TGTGCCAGCTCACCCGGGAATACCCGCTACGAGCAGTACTTC. The chain employs TRBV18 and TRBJ2-7; maybe TRBD2 (5 bases). The V and J ends lost 3 bases and 3 bases respectively, with 12 bases between them. There are 14 residues in the CDR3. Germline CDR1 reads KGHSH; CDR2 reads LQKENI.

This rearrangement joins TRBV5-1 to TRBJ2-3; no definite D call. Per germline, CDR1 SGHRS and CDR2 YFSETQ. Trimming shortened V by 3 bases and J by 2 bases, and 4 bases separated the two germline ends. The CDR3 consists of 12 residues. The CDR3 sequence is CASSYNTDTQYF. The CDR3 DNA sequence: TGCGCCAGCAGCTACAACACAGATACGCAGTATTTT.

This clone has just a few counts. The chain has TRBV29-1 and TRBJ1-1; maybe TRBD1 (6 bases). Germline V gene data show CDR1 as SQVTM and CDR2 as ANQGSEA. The V end was cut by 4 bases, the J end by 13 bases, with 16 bases between. The CDR3 length is 11 residues. The CDR3 loop is CSVGATGSGFF. As DNA, the CDR3 is TGCAGCGTTGGAGCCACAGGGTCGGGTTTCTTT.

This clone was observed a handful of times. CDR3 loop: CSVERDTAYEQYF. The CDR3 nucleotides read TGCAGCGTTGAGAGGGACACGGCCTACGAGCAGTACTTC. This sequence joins TRBV29-1 and TRBJ2-7; D possibly corresponds to TRBD1 (6 bases). V dropped 3 bases and J dropped 2 bases, with 11 bases sitting between them. The germline V gene has CDR1 SQVTM and CDR2 ANQGSEA. This CDR3 has 13 residues.

The chain combines TRBV29-1 with TRBJ1-1; D is ambiguous. V lost 7 bases, J lost 7 bases, and 10 bases lay in between. Germline V gene lookup returns CDR1 SQVTM and CDR2 ANQGSEA. The CDR3 is 10 residues long. In DNA form, the CDR3 reads TGCAGCGCAGAGACGGTTGAAGCTTTCTTT. Protein product: CSAETVEAFF.

In this sample, this clone turned up a few times. The chain joins TRBV7-6 to TRBJ2-2; 11 bases match TRBD2. V shed 5 bases and J 4 bases; nucleotides not matched to a gene: 15. The CDR3 is made up of 19 amino acids. Germline CDR1 reads SGHVS; CDR2 reads FNYEAQ. CDR3 bases: TGTGCCAGCAGCCAGCTAGCGGGGGGCCATGACTCGGGCACCGGGGAGCTGTTTTTT. Translating it yields CASSQLAGGHDSGTGELFF. Drawing the rest from reference TRBV7-6 and TRBJ2-2, the complete variable domain is GAGVSQSPRYKVTKRGQDVALRCDPISGHVSLYWYRQALGQGPEFLTYFNYEAQQDKSGLPNDRFSAERPEGSISTLTIQRTEQRDSAMYRCASSQLAGGHDSGTGELFFGEGSRLTVL.

The chain carries TRBV15 and TRBJ2-3; TRBD1 is a possible D gene (6 bases). Germline CDR1 reads LNHNV; CDR2 reads YYDKDF (reference sequence). The ends were cut back, 6 bases at V and 1 base at J, with 11 bases in the middle. This CDR3 has 14 amino acids. The CDR3 DNA reads TGTGCCACCAGTAACAGGGTGGGCACAGATACGCAGTATTTT. Amino acid sequence: CATSNRVGTDTQYF.

The genes are TRBV9 and TRBJ2-1; 8 positions match TRBD2. The germline V gene has CDR1 SGDLS and CDR2 YYNGEE. This CDR3 region has 15 residues. V was pared by 0 bases and J by 8 bases, with 7 bases of the junction left unmatched. CDR3 residues: CASSVAGGAPDEQFF. CDR3 DNA sequence: TGTGCCAGCAGCGTAGCGGGGGGGGCCCCCGATGAGCAGTTCTTC. The full variable domain, its missing parts supplied by reference TRBV9 and TRBJ2-1, is DSGVTQTPKHLITATGQRVTLRCSPRSGDLSVYWYQQSLDQGLQFLIQYYNGEERAKGNILERFSAQQFPDLHSELNLSSLELGDSALYFCASSVAGGAPDEQFFGPGTRLTVL.

The V gene is TRBV15, the J gene TRBJ1-1; D not resolved. Trimming shortened V by 3 bases and J by 4 bases, and 21 bases separated the two germline ends. The V gene's germline CDR1 is LNHNV and CDR2 YYDKDF (reference sequence). This CDR3 spans 17 amino acids. The CDR3 DNA reads TGTGCCACCAGCAGTCCCCAAGGAGGCCGGCGAGGCACTGAAGCTTTCTTT. This translates into CATSSPQGGRRGTEAFF. The entire variable domain, with the rest obtained from reference TRBV15 and TRBJ1-1, is as follows: DAMVIQNPRYQVTQFGKPVTLSCSQTLNHNVMYWYQQKSSQAPKLLFHYYDKDFNNEADTPDNFQSRRPNTSFCFLDIRSPGLGDTAMYLCATSSPQGGRRGTEAFFGQGTRLTVV.

The V and J genes are TRBV4-1 and TRBJ2-1; 10 bases map to TRBD2. Germline-derived CDR1 and CDR2 are MGHRA and YSYEKL. The CDR3 is made up of 16 amino acids. Trimming took 0 bases from V and 6 from J; bases not matched to a gene: 5. CDR3 protein: CASSQDRLAGGNEQFF. The CDR3, as DNA: TGCGCCAGCAGCCAAGACCGCTTAGCGGGGGGCAATGAGCAGTTCTTC.

This clone was counted once. The chain employs TRBV7-8 and TRBJ1-5, with D possibly being TRBD1 (6 bases). The CDR3 loop spans 14 amino acids. Germline CDR1 is SGHVS and CDR2 is FQNEAQ. V shed 5 bases and J shed 3 bases, with 11 bases lying between them. The CDR3 region has the DNA TGTGCCAGCAGCCCACAGGGCTTCAATCAGCCCCAGCATTTT. Amino acid sequence: CASSPQGFNQPQHF.